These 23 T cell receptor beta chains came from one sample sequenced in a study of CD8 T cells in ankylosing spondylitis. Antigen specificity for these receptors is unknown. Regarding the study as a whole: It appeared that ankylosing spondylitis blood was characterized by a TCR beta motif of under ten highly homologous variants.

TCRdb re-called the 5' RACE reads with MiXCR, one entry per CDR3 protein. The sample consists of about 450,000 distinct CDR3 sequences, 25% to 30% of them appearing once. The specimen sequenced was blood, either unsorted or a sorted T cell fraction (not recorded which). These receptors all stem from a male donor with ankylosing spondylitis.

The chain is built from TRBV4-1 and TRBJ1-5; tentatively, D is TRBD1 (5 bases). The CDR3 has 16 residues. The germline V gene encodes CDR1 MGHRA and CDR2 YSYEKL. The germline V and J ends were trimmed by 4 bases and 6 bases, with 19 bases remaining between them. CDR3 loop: CASSLGYSGAGQPQHF. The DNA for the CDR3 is TGCGCCAGCAGCCTAGGATATAGTGGGGCTGGTCAGCCCCAGCATTTT.

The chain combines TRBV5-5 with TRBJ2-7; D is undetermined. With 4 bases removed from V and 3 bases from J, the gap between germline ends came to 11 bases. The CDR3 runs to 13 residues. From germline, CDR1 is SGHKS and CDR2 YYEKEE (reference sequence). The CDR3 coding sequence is TGTGCCAGCAGCCCTGGACCCCTCTACGAGCAGTACGTC. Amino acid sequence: CASSPGPLYEQYV.

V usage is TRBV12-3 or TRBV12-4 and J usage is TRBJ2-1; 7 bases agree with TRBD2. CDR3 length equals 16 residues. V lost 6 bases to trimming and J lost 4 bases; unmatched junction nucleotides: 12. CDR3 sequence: CASSPPRGRGYNEQFF. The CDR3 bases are TGTGCCAGCAGCCCACCGCGAGGGCGGGGGTACAATGAGCAGTTCTTC.

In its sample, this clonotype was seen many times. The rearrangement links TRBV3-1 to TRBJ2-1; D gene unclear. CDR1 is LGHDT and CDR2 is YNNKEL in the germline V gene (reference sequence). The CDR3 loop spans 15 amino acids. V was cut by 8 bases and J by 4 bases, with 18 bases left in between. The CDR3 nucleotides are TGTGCCAGCGGTGATAAAATGGGCCCATACAATGAGCAGTTCTTC. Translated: CASGDKMGPYNEQFF.

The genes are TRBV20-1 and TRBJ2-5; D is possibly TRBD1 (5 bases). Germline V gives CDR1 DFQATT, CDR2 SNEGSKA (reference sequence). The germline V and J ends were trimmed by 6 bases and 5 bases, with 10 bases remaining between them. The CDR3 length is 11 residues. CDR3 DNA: TGCAGTGCCCATGGGGCTGAGACCCAGTACTTC. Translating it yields CSAHGAETQYF.

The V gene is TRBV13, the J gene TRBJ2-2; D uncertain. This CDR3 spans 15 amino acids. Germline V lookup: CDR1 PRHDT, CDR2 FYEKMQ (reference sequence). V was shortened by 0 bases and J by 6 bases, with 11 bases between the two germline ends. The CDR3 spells CASSLGLLDPGELFF. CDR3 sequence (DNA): TGTGCCAGCAGCTTAGGCTTATTGGACCCCGGGGAGCTGTTTTTT.

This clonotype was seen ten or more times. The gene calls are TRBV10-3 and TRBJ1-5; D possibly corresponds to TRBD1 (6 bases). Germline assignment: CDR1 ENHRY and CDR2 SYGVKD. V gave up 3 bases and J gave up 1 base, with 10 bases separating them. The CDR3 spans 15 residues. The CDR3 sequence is CAISEQGGSNQPQHF. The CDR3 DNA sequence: TGTGCCATCAGTGAACAGGGAGGAAGCAATCAGCCCCAGCATTTT.

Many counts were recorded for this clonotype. CDR3 DNA: TGCAGCGTTGAAGATGAGGCGGACCAAGAGACCCAGTACTTC. It codes for CSVEDEADQETQYF. The V gene is TRBV29-1, the J gene TRBJ2-5; no firm D call. Germline loops: CDR1 SQVTM, CDR2 ANQGSEA. The CDR3 totals 14 residues. Trimming took 0 bases from V and 0 from J, leaving 8 bases between them. Complete variable domain (other parts from reference TRBV29-1 and TRBJ2-5): SAVISQKPSRDICQRGTSLTIQCQVDSQVTMMFWYRQQPGQSLTLIATANQGSEATYESGFVIDKFPISRPNLTFSTLTVSNMSPEDSSIYLCSVEDEADQETQYFGPGTRLLVL.

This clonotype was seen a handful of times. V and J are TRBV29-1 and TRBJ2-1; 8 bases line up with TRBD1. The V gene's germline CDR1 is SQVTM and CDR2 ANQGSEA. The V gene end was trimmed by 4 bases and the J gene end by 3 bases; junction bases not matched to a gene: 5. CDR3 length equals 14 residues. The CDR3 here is CSVVPGGYYNEQFF. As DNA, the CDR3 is TGCAGCGTTGTCCCAGGGGGCTACTACAATGAGCAGTTCTTC.

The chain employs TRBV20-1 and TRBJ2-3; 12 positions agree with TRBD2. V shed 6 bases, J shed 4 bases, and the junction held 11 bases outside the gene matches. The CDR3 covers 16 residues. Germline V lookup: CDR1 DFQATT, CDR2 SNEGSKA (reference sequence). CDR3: CSAVRLAGGIADTQYF. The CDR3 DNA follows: TGCAGTGCGGTCCGTCTAGCGGGAGGGATCGCAGATACGCAGTATTTT.

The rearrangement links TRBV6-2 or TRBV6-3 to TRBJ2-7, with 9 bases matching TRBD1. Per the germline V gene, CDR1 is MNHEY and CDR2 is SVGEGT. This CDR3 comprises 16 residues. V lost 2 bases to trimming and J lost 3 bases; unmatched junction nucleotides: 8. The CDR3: CASSYQTGTGFYEQYV. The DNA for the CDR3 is TGTGCCAGCAGTTACCAAACCGGGACAGGGTTCTACGAGCAGTACGTC.

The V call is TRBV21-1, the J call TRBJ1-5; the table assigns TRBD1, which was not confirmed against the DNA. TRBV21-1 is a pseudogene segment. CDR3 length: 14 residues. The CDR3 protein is CASSAGQVGQPQHF. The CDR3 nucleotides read TGTGCCAGCAGCGCCGGACAGGTGGGACAGCCCCAGCATTTT.

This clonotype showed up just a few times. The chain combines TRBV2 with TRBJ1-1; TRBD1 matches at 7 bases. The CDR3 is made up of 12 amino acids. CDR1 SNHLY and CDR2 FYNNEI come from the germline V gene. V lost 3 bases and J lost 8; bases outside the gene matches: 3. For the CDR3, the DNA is TGTGCCAGCAGTGAGCAGGGGGGGGAAGCTTTCTTT. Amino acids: CASSEQGGEAFF.

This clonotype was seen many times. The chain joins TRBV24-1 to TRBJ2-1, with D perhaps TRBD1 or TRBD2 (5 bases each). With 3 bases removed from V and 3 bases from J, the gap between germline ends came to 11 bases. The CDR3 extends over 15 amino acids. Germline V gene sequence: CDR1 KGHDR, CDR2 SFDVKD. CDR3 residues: CATSDPGPNYNEQFF. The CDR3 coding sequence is TGTGCCACCAGTGATCCGGGACCAAACTACAATGAGCAGTTCTTC.

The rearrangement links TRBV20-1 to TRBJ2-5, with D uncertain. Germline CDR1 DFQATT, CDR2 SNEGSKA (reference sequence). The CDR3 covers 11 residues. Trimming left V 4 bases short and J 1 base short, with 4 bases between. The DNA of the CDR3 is TGCAGTGCTATTGTCCAAGAGACCCAGTACTTC. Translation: CSAIVQETQYF.

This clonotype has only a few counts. This CDR3 is CSATAGTGGSYEQYF. The DNA for the CDR3 is TGCAGTGCTACCGCCGGGACAGGAGGTTCCTACGAGCAGTACTTC. This rearrangement joins TRBV20-1 to TRBJ2-7; TRBD1 agrees at 8 bases. The CDR3 runs 15 residues. The V gene's germline CDR1 is DFQATT and CDR2 SNEGSKA (reference sequence). V trimming: 4 bases; J trimming: 1 base; junction bases outside the gene matches: 9.

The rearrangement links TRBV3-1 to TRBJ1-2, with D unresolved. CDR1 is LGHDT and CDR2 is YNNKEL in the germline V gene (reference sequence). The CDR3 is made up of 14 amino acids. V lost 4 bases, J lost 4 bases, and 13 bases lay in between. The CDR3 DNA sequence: TGTGCCAGCAGCCCCGGAGGGAGCTTCTATGGCTACACCTTC. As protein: CASSPGGSFYGYTF.

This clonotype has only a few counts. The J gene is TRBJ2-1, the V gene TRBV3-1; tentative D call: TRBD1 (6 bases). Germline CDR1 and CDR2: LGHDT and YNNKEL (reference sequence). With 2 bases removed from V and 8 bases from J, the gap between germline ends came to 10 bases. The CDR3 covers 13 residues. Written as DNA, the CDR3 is TGTGCCAGCAGCCAATATGGGGGCTATGAGCAGTTCTTC. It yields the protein CASSQYGGYEQFF.

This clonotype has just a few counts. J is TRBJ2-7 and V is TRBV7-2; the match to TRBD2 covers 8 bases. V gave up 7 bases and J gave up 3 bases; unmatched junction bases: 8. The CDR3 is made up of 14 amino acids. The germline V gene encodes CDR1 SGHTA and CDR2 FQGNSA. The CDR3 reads CASTPGLDHYEQYF. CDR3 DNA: TGTGCCAGCACCCCGGGACTAGACCACTACGAGCAGTACTTC.

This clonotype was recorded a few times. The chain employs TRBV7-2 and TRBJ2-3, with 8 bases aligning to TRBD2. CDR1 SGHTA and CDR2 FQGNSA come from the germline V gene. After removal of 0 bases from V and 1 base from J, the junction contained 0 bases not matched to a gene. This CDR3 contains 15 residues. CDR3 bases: TGTGCCAGCAGCTTAGCGACTAGCGGCACAGATACGCAGTATTTT. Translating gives CASSLATSGTDTQYF.

As DNA, the CDR3 is TGTGCCAGCAGTTTGTGGCGAGGGGTCGGGGATTCACCCCTCCACTTT. This gives the protein CASSLWRGVGDSPLHF. This chain joins TRBV12-3 or TRBV12-4 and TRBJ1-6, with D perhaps TRBD1 (5 bases). The V gene lost 3 bases and the J gene lost 8 bases, with 17 bases spanning the gap. The CDR3 runs to 16 residues.

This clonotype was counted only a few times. The CDR3 bases are TGCAGTGCCCCCGGACTGGGTCCAACGGGTACGCAGTATTTT. This encodes CSAPGLGPTGTQYF. The rearrangement joins TRBV20-1 to TRBJ2-3, with D maybe TRBD2 (5 bases). CDR3 length equals 14 residues. From germline, CDR1 is DFQATT and CDR2 SNEGSKA (reference sequence). The V gene lost 6 bases and the J gene lost 8 bases, with 21 bases spanning the gap.

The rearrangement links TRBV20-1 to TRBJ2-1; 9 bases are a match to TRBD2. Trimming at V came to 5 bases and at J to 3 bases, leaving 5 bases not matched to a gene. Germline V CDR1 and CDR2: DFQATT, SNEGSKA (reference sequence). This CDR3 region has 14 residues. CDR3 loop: CSALIAGDYNEQFF. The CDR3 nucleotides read TGCAGTGCTCTCATAGCGGGAGACTACAATGAGCAGTTCTTC.